One and the same sample provided the 7 T cell receptor beta chains below, sequenced in a study of blood T cells in healthy people across ages (dated by TCRdb to 2015 to 2017). Library construction relied on 5' RACE. Instrument on record: Illumina HiSeq 2500. A second about 7 to 12 cycle PCR used a sample-barcoded 5' primer and a J-beta primer mix. Starting from the raw public reads, TCRdb applied fastp trimming at Q25, assembled clones with MiXCR and retained in-frame beta chains. Every distinct CDR3 protein forms one entry, paired with its most common genes and DNA. This sample has approximately 770,000 distinct CDR3 sequences in its table, and 58% of those were observed once. The ten biggest clones cover around 22% of the sample. The sequencing input was blood. These receptors came from a man aged 30 to 45 in good health.

This clonotype was recorded a few times. The V call is TRBV19, the J call TRBJ1-1; maybe TRBD1 (5 bases). This CDR3 contains 15 residues. Trimming pared 3 bases from V and 4 bases from J, leaving 15 bases between. Per the germline V gene, CDR1 is LNHDA and CDR2 is SQIVND (reference sequence). CDR3 sequence reads: CASSMRGGLSTEAFF. The CDR3, as DNA: TGTGCCAGTAGTATGCGCGGGGGTTTGAGCACTGAAGCTTTCTTT.

This clonotype was recorded a few times. The J gene is TRBJ2-1, the V gene TRBV7-2, with a possible D match to TRBD2 (6 bases). V was shortened by 4 bases and J by 0 bases, with 13 bases between the two germline ends. Germline V gene lookup returns CDR1 SGHTA and CDR2 FQGNSA. This CDR3 is built from 16 residues. CDR3 sequence reads: CASSSFGGSSYNEQFF. In nucleotides, the CDR3 is TGTGCCAGCAGCTCGTTCGGAGGGAGCTCCTACAATGAGCAGTTCTTC.

This sequence joins TRBV11-3 and TRBJ2-1, with 8 bases aligning to TRBD2. The length of the CDR3 is 18 residues. Germline CDR1 SGHNT, CDR2 YENEEA. Germline trimming cut 5 bases from V and 8 bases from J; bases unmatched to any gene: 20. The CDR3 DNA sequence: TGTGCCAGCAGCGTCGGAATCGATAAAGAGCGGGGGTATTATGAGCAGTTCTTC. Translation gives CASSVGIDKERGYYEQFF. The full variable domain, rest sourced from reference TRBV11-3 and TRBJ2-1, is EAGVVQSPRYKIIEKKQPVAFWCNPISGHNTLYWYLQNLGQGPELLIRYENEEAVDDSQLPKDRFSAERLKGVDSTLKIQPAELGDSAVYLCASSVGIDKERGYYEQFFGPGTRLTVL.

This clonotype has just one count. The chain joins TRBV7-9 to TRBJ2-7; D gene ambiguous. The germline CDR1 and CDR2 sequences are SEHNR and FQNEAQ (reference sequence). The CDR3 contains 14 residues. V shed 5 bases and J shed 5 bases, with 16 bases lying between them. For the CDR3, the DNA is TGTGCCAGCAGCCTGAGCTCGGACCCCCACGAGCAGTACTTC. It encodes CASSLSSDPHEQYF.

This clonotype was seen a single time. The V and J genes are TRBV5-1 and TRBJ2-3, with D unresolved. This CDR3 has 15 residues. The V gene's germline CDR1 is SGHRS and CDR2 YFSETQ. V was clipped by 0 bases and J by 1 base, with 9 bases between them. The CDR3 region has the DNA TGCGCCAGCAGCTTGGCCGATGCGGGCACAGATACGCAGTATTTT. Translation gives CASSLADAGTDTQYF.

The chain employs TRBV12-3 or TRBV12-4 and TRBJ2-3, with a possible D match to TRBD2 (6 bases). Trimming stripped 10 bases from V and 3 bases from J, with 14 bases between. The CDR3 contains 13 residues. CDR3 region: CATHGGATDTQYF. Here the CDR3 DNA reads TGTGCCACCCACGGGGGAGCGACAGATACGCAGTATTTT.

The V gene is TRBV7-9, the J gene TRBJ2-7; 9 positions match TRBD1. The CDR3 covers 14 residues. With V trimmed by 4 bases and J by 6 bases, 7 bases remained unmatched. Germline CDR1 is SEHNR and CDR2 is FQNEAQ (reference sequence). The CDR3 DNA follows: TGTGCCAGCAGCTCCGCCGGGACAGGGTCCGAGCAGTACTTC. Its translation is CASSSAGTGSEQYF.